This T cell receptor (beta chain) emerged from a study of blood T cell repertoires in COVID-19. The overall study: The samples span acute and convalescent COVID-19 from the United States, Italy and Spain.

V was clipped by 3 bases and J by 2 bases; unmatched bases: 11. There are 17 residues in the CDR3. CDR1 is GTSNPN and CDR2 is SVGIG in the germline V gene (reference sequence). Authors' processing steps: For nucleated cells, counts were estimated from reference gene primer amplification. TCRdb keeps only in-frame clones here, not all; method: immunoSEQ multiplex PCR. The V and J calls and clone size come from that table; D and trimming were worked out from the DNA. The data show roughly 220,000 clones, about 88% seen once. Specimen: peripheral blood. The genes are TRBV30 and TRBJ1-5, with 9 positions matching TRBD1. The clonotype originates from a woman between 50 and 59 years old with COVID-19, enrolled during active disease. This chain's CDR3 is CAWRKRGQGIGNQPQHF. The CDR3 DNA reads TGTGCCTGGAGAAAAAGGGGACAGGGAATAGGCAATCAGCCCCAGCATTTT.